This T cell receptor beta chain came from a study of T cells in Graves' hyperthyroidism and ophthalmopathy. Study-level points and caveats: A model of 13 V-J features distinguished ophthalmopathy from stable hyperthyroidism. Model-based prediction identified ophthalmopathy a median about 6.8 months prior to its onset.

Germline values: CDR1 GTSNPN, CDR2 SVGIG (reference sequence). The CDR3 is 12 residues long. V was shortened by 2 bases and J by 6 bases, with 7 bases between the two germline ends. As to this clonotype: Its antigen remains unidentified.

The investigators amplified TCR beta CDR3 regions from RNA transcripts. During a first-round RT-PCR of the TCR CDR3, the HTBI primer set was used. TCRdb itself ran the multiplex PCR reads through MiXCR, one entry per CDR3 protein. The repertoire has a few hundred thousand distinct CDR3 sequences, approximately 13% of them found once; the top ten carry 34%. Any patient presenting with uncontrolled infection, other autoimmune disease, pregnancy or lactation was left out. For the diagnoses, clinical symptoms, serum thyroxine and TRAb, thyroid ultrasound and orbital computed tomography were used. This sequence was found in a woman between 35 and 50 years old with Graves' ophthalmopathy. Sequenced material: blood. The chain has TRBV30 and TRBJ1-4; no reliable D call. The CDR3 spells CAWSRSYEKLFF. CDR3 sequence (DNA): TGTGCCTGGAGTCGAAGTTATGAAAAACTGTTTTTT.